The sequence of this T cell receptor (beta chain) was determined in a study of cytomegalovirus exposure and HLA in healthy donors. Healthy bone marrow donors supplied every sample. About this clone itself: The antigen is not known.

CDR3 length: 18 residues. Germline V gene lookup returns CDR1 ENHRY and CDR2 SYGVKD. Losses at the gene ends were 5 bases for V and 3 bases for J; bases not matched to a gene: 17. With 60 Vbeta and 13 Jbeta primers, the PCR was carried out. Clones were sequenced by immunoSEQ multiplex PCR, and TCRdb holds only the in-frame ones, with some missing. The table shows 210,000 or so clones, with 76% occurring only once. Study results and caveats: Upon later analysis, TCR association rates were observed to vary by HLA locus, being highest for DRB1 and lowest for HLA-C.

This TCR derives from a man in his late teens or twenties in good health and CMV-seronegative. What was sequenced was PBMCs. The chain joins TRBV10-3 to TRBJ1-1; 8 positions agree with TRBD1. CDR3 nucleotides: TGTGCCATCAGTCCTAACGTGTTACAGGGGGGATGGGACACTGAAGCTTTCTTT. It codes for CAISPNVLQGGWDTEAFF.